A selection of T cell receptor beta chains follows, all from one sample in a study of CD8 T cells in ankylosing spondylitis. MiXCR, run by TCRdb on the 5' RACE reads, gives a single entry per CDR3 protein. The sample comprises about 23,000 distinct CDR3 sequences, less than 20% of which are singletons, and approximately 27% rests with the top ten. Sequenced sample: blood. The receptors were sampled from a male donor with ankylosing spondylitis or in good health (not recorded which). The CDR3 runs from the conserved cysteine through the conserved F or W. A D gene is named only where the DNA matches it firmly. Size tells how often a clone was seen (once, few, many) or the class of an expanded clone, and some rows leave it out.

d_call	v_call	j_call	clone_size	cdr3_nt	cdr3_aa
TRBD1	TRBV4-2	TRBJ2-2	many	TGTGCCAGCAGCCAAGGGAGGTGGGACAGGGGGCTGAACACCGGGGAGCTGTTTTTT	CASSQGRWDRGLNTGELFF
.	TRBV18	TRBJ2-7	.	TGTGCCAGCTCACCACTCGGGGGGCGCGAGCAGTACTTC	CASSPLGGREQYF
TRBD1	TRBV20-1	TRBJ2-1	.	TGCAGTGCAGAGACAGGGGGGTACAATGAGCAGTTCTTC	CSAETGGYNEQFF
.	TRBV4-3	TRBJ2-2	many	TGCGCCAGCAGCTTAAAAAACCGCGGATCCGGGGAGCTGTTTTTT	CASSLKNRGSGELFF
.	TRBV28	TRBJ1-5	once	TGTGCCAGCAGTTTTTTGACAGTGGGTCAGCCCCAGCATTTT	CASSFLTVGQPQHF
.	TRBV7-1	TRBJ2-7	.	TGTGCCAGCAGCTCATCTTTGGGGGTTGGTGGGGAGCAGTACTTC	CASSSSLGVGGEQYF
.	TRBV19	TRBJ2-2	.	TGTGCCAGTAGTATTACCCCAGGCTACACCGGGGAGCTGTTTTTT	CASSITPGYTGELFF
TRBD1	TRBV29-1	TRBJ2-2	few	TGCAGCGTTGCTCCAGGGGGAAAGAACGGGGAGCTGTTTTTT	CSVAPGGKNGELFF
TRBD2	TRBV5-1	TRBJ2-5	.	TGCGCCAGCAGCCCTGGTGGGACTAGCGGGGGAGAGACCCAGTACTTC	CASSPGGTSGGETQYF
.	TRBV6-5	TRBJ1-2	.	TGTGCCAGCAGTTACTCGGGGGGCGACTATGGCTACACCTTC	CASSYSGGDYGYTF
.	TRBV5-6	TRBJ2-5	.	TGTGCCAGCAGCTTGGTCGGGCAGTTTGGGACCCAGTACTTC	CASSLVGQFGTQYF
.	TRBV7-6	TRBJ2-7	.	TGTGCCAGCAGCTTTAGGGTGGGGGAGCAGTACTTC	CASSFRVGEQYF
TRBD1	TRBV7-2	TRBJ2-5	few	TGTGCCAGCAGAAACCGACAGGGGGCCCAAGAGACCCAGTACTTC	CASRNRQGAQETQYF
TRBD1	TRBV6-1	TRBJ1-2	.	TGTGCCAGCAGTGAAAGGCGGACAGGCTATGGCTACACCTTC	CASSERRTGYGYTF
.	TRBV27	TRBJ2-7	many	TGTGCCAGCAGTTTGGGGCCTACCTACGAGCAGTACTTC	CASSLGPTYEQYF
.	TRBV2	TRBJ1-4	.	TGTGCCAGCAGTGAAAGGAGGGTCGCAACTAATGAAAAACTGTTTTTT	CASSERRVATNEKLFF
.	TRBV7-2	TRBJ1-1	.	TGTGCCAGCAGCCTGCGGGGTCCCCCCACTGAAGCTTTCTTT	CASSLRGPPTEAFF
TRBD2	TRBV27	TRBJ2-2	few	TGTGCCAGCAGTATTGTAGCGGGAGCGGGCACCGGGGAGCTGTTTTTT	CASSIVAGAGTGELFF
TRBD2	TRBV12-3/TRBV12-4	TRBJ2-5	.	TGTGCCAGCACTAATAGCGGGGAGGAGACCCAGTACTTC	CASTNSGEETQYF
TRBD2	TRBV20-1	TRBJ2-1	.	TGCAGTGCTGATCCGGGACTAGTGGAGAGTGAGCAGTTCTTC	CSADPGLVESEQFF
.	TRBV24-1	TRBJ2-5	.	TGTGCCACCAGTGAAACGGAGACCCAGTACTTC	CATSETETQYF
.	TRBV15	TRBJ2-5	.	TGTGCCACCAGCAGGGACATGAGGGAGGAGACCCAGTACTTC	CATSRDMREETQYF
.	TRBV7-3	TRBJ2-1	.	TGTGCCAGCAGCTTAATGAGCGGAGGGCCGGGTTATGAGCAGTTCTTC	CASSLMSGGPGYEQFF
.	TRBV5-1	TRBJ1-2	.	TGCGCCAGCAGCTTGGAAGCGGCAGAGCAGGGTGGCTACACCTTC	CASSLEAAEQGGYTF
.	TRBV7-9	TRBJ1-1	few	TGTGCCAGCAGCGCCCGGGCTGAAGCTTTCTTT	CASSARAEAFF
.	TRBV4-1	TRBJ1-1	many	TGCGCCAGCAGCAGGGCGGTGAACACTGAAGCTTTCTTT	CASSRAVNTEAFF
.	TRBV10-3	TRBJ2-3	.	TGTGCCATCCGGGGGGCCGGGGAAGATACGCAGTATTTT	CAIRGAGEDTQYF
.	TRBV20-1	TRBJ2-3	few	TGCAGTGCCGTCCCCCCTAGCGCGGCAGATACGCAGTATTTT	CSAVPPSAADTQYF
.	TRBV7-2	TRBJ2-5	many	TGTGCCAGCAGATTGGACCCCTCTAGAGAGACCCAGTACTTC	CASRLDPSRETQYF
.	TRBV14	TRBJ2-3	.	TGTGCCAGCAGCCCGAAATATGGACAGTCTACGCAGTATTTT	CASSPKYGQSTQYF
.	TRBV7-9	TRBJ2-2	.	TGTGCCAGCAGCTTTCGCGGCCTTACCGGGGAGCTGTTTTTT	CASSFRGLTGELFF
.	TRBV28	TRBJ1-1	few	TGTGCCAGCAGCGGGGGTCGTCGCACTGAAGCTTTCTTT	CASSGGRRTEAFF
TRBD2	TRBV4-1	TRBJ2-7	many	TGCGCCAGCAGCCAAACGGGAGGCTCCTACGAGCAGTACTTC	CASSQTGGSYEQYF
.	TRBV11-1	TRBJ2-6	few	TGTGCCAGCAGTCCGGACTACTCTGGGGCCAACGTCCTGACTTTC	CASSPDYSGANVLTF
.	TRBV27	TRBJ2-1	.	TGTGCCAGCAGTTTGCAGGACTGGAACAATGAGCAGTTCTTC	CASSLQDWNNEQFF
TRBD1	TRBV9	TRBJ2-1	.	TGTGCCAGCAGCGTATTTTCAAGGGCCCAGGGGGATGAGCAGTTCTTC	CASSVFSRAQGDEQFF
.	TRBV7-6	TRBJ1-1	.	TGTGCCAGCAGGGACCAGGTTTATGGCACTGAAGCTTTCTTT	CASRDQVYGTEAFF
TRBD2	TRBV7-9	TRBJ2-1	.	TGTGCCAGCAGCTTATACCGGGGGGTAACTAGCGCATTATTAAGCTCCTACAATGAGCAGTTCTTC	CASSLYRGVTSALLSSYNEQFF
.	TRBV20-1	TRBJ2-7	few	TGCAGTGCTAGAGCACAGACCCCCGGGTGGGGCGAGCAGTACTTC	CSARAQTPGWGEQYF
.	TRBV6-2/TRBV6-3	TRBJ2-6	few	TGTGCCAGCAGCACTCACCCCCCTGGTGCCAACGTCCTGACTTTC	CASSTHPPGANVLTF
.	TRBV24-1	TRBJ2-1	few	TGTGCCACCAGTGGGCAGGGTTCCTACAATGAGCAGTTCTTC	CATSGQGSYNEQFF
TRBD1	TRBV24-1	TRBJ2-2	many	TGTGCCACCAGTTGGGACAGGACCGGGGAGCTGTTTTTT	CATSWDRTGELFF
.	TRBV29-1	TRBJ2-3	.	TGCAGCGTTGAAGATTCGCAGGTGGGGTGGGATACGCAGTATTTT	CSVEDSQVGWDTQYF
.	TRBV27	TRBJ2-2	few	TGTGCCAGCAGCTCCCCTACGGGGGCGGCCGGGGAGCTGTTTTTT	CASSSPTGAAGELFF
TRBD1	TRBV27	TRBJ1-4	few	TGTGCCAGCAGACCAAGCACAGGGGGTGGGGAAAAACTGTTTTTT	CASRPSTGGGEKLFF
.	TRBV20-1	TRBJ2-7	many	TGCAGTGCTAGGCACGGCGGTCCCCCCTACGAGCAGTACTTC	CSARHGGPPYEQYF
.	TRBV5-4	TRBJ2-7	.	TGTGCCAGCGGTATAGCGCCCTCCTACGAGCAGTACTTC	CASGIAPSYEQYF
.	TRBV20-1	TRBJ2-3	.	TGCAGTGCTAGACAGATCACAGATACGCAGTATTTT	CSARQITDTQYF
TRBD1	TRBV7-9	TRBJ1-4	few	TGTGCCAGCAGCCCACAGGGGGTGGTTGAAAAACTGTTTTTT	CASSPQGVVEKLFF
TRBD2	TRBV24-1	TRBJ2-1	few	TGTGCCACCAGTGATAAAGGGACTAGCAGAAATGAGCAGTTCTTC	CATSDKGTSRNEQFF
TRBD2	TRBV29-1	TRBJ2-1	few	TGCAGCGTCGCGGGTCTAGCGGGGGGATACAATGAGCAGTTCTTC	CSVAGLAGGYNEQFF